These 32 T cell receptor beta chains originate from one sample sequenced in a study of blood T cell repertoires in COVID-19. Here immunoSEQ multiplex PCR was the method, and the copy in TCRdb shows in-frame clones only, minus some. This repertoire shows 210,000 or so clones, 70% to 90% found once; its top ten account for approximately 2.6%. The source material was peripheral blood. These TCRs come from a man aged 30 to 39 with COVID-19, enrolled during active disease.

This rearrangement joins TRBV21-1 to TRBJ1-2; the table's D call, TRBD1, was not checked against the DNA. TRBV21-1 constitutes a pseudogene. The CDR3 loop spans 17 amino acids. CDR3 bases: TGTGCCAGCAGCAAAGTACAGGAGAGTCCTTGGACGAATGGTTACACCTTC. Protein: CASSKVQESPWTNGYTF.

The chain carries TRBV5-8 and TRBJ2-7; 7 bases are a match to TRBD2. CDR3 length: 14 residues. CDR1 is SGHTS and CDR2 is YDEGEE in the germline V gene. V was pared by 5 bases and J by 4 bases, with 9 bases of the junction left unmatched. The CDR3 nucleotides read TGTGCCAGCAGACTCCCGGGGGGAGGATACGAGCAGTACTTC. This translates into CASRLPGGGYEQYF.

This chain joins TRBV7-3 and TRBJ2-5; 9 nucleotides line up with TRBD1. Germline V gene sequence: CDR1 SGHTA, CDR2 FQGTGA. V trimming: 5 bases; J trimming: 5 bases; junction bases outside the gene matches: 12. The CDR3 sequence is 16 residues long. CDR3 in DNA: TGTGCCAGCAGCCCAGGGACAGGGCCCTCGGGGGAGACCCAGTACTTC. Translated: CASSPGTGPSGETQYF.

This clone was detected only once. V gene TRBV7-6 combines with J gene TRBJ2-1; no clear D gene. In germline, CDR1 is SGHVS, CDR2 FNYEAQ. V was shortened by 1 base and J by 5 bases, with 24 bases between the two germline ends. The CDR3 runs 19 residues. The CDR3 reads CASSLGAIGMRSPHNEQFF. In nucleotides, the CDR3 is TGTGCCAGCAGCTTAGGCGCTATAGGAATGAGGTCTCCCCACAATGAGCAGTTCTTC.

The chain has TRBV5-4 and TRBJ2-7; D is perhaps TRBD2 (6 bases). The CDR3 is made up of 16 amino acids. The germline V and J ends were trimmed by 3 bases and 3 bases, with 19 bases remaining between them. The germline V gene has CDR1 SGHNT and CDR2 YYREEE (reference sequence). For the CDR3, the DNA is TGTGCCAGCAGCTCCCGGGACTCTGTGCTCGTCTACGAGCAGTACTTC. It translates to CASSSRDSVLVYEQYF.

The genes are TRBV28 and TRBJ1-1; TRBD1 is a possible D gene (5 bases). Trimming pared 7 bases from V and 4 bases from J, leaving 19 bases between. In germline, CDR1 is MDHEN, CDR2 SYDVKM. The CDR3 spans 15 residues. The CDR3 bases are TGTGCCAGCATGGATCCTCCTGTCGGGGGCACTGAAGCTTTCTTT. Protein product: CASMDPPVGGTEAFF. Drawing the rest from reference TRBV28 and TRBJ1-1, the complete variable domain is DVKVTQSSRYLVKRTGEKVFLECVQDMDHENMFWYRQDPGLGLRLIYFSYDVKMKEKGDIPEGYSVSREKKERFSLILESASTNQTSMYLCASMDPPVGGTEAFFGQGTRLTVV.

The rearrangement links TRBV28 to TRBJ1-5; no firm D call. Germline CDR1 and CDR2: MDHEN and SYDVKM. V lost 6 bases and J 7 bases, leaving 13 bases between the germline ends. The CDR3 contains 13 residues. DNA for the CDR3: TGTGCCAGCAGGGGAGTGGGTTCCCAGCCCCAGCATTTT. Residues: CASRGVGSQPQHF.

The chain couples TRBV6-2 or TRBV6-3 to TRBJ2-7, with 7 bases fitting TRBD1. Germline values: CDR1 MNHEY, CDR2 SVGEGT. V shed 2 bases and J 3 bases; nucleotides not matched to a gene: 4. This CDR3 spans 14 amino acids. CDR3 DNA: TGTGCCAGCAGTTACCCGACAGGGAACTACGAGCAGTACTTC. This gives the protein CASSYPTGNYEQYF.

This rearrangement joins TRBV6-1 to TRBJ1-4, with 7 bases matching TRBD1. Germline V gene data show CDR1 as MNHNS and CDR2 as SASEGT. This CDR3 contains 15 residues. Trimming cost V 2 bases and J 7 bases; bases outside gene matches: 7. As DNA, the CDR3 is TGTGCCAGCAGTGAATCCCGGGACAGAACTGAAAAACTGTTTTTT. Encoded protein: CASSESRDRTEKLFF.

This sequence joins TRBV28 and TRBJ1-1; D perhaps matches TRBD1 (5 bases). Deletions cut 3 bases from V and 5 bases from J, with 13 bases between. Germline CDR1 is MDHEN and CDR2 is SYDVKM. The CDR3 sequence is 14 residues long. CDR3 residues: CASSFQGAWTEAFF. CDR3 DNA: TGTGCCAGCAGTTTTCAAGGGGCCTGGACTGAAGCTTTCTTT. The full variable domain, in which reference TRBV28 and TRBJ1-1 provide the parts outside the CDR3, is DVKVTQSSRYLVKRTGEKVFLECVQDMDHENMFWYRQDPGLGLRLIYFSYDVKMKEKGDIPEGYSVSREKKERFSLILESASTNQTSMYLCASSFQGAWTEAFFGQGTRLTVV.

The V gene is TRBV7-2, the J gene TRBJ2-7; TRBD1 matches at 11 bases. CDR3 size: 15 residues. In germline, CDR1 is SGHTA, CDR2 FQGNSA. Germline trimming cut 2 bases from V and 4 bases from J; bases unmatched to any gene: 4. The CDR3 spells CASSLWTGGRYEQYF. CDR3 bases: TGTGCCAGCAGCTTATGGACAGGGGGCAGGTACGAGCAGTACTTC.

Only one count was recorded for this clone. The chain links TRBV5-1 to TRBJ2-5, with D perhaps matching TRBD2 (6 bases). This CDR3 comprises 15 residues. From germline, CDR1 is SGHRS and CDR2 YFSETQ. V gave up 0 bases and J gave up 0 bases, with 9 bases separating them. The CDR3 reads CASSLDGGNQETQYF. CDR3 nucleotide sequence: TGCGCCAGCAGCTTGGATGGAGGGAACCAAGAGACCCAGTACTTC.

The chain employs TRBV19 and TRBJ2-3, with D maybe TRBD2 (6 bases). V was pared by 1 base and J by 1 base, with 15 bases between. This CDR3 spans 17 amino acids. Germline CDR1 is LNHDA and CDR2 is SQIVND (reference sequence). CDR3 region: CASSIGGGYLRTDTQYF. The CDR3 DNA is TGTGCCAGTAGTATAGGTGGAGGGTACCTACGCACAGATACGCAGTATTTT.

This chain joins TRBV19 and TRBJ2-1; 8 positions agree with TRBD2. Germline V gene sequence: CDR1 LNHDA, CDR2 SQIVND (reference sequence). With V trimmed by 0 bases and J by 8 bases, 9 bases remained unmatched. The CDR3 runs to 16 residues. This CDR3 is CASSIDWAGGRDEQFF. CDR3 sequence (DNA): TGTGCCAGTAGTATAGATTGGGCGGGAGGTCGGGATGAGCAGTTCTTC.

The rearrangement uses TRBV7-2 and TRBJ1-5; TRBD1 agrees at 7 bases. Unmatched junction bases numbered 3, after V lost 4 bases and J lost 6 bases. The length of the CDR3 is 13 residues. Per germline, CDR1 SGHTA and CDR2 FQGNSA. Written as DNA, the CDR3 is TGTGCCAGCAGCTCCCGGGACAGTCAGCCCCAGCATTTT. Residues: CASSSRDSQPQHF. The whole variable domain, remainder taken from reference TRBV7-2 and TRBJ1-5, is GAGVSQSPSNKVTEKGKDVELRCDPISGHTALYWYRQSLGQGLEFLIYFQGNSAPDKSGLPSDRFSAERTGGSVSTLTIQRTQQEDSAVYLCASSSRDSQPQHFGDGTRLSIL.

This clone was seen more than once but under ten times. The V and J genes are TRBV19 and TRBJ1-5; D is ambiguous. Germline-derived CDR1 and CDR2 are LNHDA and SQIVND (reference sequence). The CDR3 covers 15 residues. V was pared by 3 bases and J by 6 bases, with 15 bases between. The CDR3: CASSMRQPSGQPQHF. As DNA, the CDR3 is TGTGCCAGTAGTATGAGGCAGCCGTCGGGTCAGCCCCAGCATTTT.

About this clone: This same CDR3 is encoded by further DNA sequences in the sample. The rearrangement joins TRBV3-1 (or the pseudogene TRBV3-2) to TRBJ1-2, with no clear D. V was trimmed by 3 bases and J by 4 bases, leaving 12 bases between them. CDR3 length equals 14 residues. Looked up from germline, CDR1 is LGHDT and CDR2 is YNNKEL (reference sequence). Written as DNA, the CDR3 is TGTGCCAGCAGCCAGGGTGGACGGGGCTATGGCTACACCTTC. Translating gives CASSQGGRGYGYTF.

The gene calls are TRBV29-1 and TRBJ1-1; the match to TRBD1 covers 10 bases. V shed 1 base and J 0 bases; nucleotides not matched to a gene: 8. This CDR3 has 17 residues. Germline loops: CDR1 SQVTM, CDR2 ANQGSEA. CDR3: CSVEGLSGQGMNTEAFF. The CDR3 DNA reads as TGCAGCGTTGAAGGATTATCGGGACAGGGGATGAACACTGAAGCTTTCTTT. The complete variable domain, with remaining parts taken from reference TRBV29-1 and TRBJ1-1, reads SAVISQKPSRDICQRGTSLTIQCQVDSQVTMMFWYRQQPGQSLTLIATANQGSEATYESGFVIDKFPISRPNLTFSTLTVSNMSPEDSSIYLCSVEGLSGQGMNTEAFFGQGTRLTVV.

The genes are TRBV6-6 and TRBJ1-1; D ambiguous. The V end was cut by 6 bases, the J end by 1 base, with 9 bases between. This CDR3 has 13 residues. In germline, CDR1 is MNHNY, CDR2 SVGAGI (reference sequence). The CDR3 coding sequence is TGTGCCAGCAGGCCTCAGAAGAACACTGAAGCTTTCTTT. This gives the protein CASRPQKNTEAFF.

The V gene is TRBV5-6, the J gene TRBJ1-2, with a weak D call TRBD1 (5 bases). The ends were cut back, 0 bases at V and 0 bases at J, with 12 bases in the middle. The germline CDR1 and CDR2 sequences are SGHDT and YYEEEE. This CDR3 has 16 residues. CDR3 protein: CASSLGLGPANYGYTF. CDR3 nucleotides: TGTGCCAGCAGCTTGGGACTGGGGCCCGCTAACTATGGCTACACCTTC.

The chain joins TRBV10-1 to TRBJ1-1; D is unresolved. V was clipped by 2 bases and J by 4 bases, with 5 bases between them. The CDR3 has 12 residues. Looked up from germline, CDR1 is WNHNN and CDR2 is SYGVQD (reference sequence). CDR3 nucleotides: TGCGCCAGCAGTGAGACTGGCACTGAAGCTTTCTTT. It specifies CASSETGTEAFF.

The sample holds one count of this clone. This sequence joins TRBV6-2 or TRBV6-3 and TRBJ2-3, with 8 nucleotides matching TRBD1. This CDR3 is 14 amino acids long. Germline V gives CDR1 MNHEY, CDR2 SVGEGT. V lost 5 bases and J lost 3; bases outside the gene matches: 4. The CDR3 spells CASSRQGLTDTQYF. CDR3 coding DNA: TGTGCCAGCAGTCGACAGGGGTTAACAGATACGCAGTATTTT.

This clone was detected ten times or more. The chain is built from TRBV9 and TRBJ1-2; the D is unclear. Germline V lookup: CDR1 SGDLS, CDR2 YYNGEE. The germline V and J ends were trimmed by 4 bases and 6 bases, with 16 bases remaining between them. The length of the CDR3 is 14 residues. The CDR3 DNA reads TGTGCCAGCAGCCCAGATGGGAGGGCTCATGGCTACACCTTC. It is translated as CASSPDGRAHGYTF.

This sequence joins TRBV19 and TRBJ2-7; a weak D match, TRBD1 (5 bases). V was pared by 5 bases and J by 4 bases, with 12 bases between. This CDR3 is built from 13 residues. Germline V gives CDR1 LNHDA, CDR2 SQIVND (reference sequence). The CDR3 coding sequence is TGTGCCAGTAGTTTCGGCAGGGTGTACGAGCAGTACTTC. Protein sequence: CASSFGRVYEQYF. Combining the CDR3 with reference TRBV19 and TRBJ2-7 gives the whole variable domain DGGITQSPKYLFRKEGQNVTLSCEQNLNHDAMYWYRQDPGQGLRLIYYSQIVNDFQKGDIAEGYSVSREKKESFPLTVTSAQKNPTAFYLCASSFGRVYEQYFGPGTRLTVT.

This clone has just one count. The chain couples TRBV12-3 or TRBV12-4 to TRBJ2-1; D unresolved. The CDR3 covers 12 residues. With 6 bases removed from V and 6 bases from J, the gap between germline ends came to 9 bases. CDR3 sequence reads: CASRWAINEQFF. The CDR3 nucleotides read TGTGCCAGCAGATGGGCCATCAATGAGCAGTTCTTC.

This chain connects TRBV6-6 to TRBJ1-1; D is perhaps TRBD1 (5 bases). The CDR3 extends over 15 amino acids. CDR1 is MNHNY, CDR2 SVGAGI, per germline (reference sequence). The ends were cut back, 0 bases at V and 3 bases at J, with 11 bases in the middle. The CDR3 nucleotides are TGTGCCAGCAGTTACTCCCAGGGATGGCACACTGAAGCTTTCTTT. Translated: CASSYSQGWHTEAFF.

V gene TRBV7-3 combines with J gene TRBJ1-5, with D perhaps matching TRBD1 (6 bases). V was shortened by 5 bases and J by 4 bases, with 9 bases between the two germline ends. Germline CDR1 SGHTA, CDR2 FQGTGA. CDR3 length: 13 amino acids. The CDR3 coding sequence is TGTGCCAGCAGCCAGGACAGAAATCAGCCCCAGCATTTT. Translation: CASSQDRNQPQHF.

This CDR3 is CASSPTANYGYTF. In DNA, the CDR3 is TGTGCCAGCAGCCCTACAGCTAACTATGGCTACACCTTC. The chain carries TRBV7-2 and TRBJ1-2; D is uncertain. This CDR3 is built from 13 residues. V was cut by 5 bases and J by 0 bases, with 7 bases left in between. In germline, CDR1 is SGHTA, CDR2 FQGNSA.

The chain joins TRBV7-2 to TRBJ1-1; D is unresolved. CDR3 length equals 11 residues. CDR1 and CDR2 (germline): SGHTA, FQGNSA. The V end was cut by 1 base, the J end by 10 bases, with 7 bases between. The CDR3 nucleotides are TGTGCCAGCAGCTTAGGGGGAGGAGCTTTCTTT. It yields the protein CASSLGGGAFF.

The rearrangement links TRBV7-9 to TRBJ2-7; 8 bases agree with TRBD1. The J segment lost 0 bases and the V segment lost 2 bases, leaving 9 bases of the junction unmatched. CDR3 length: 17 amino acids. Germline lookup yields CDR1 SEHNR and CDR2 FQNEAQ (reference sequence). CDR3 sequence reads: CASSLSSSGGTSYEQYF. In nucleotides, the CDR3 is TGTGCCAGCAGCTTATCCTCTTCAGGGGGCACCTCCTACGAGCAGTACTTC.

The CDR3 coding sequence is TGTGCCAGTAGTAAACGGGGGAGTGAGCCCCAGCATTTT. Translating it yields CASSKRGSEPQHF. The genes are TRBV19 and TRBJ1-5, with D possibly matching TRBD1 (5 bases). The germline V and J ends were trimmed by 4 bases and 8 bases, with 12 bases remaining between them. Germline CDR1 LNHDA, CDR2 SQIVND (reference sequence). The CDR3 length is 13 residues.

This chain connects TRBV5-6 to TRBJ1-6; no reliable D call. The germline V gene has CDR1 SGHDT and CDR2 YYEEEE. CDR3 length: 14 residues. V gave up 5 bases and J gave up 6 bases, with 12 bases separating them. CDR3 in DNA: TGTGCCAGCAGTTCCGGGAGCTCTAATTCACCCCTCCACTTT. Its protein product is CASSSGSSNSPLHF.